This T cell receptor (beta chain) was sequenced during a study of response to subunit inactivated influenza vaccine. From the RT-PCR reads, TCRdb called clonotypes with MiXCR, one entry per CDR3 protein. The table has 600,000 to 850,000 distinct CDR3 sequences, around 15% seen once. This CDR3 has 11 residues. V lost 5 bases and J 5 bases, leaving 7 bases between the germline ends. This sample comprised PBMCs from blood, obtained around 14 days before vaccination. This chain uses TRBV12-3 or TRBV12-4 with TRBJ2-7; D is ambiguous. The TCR comes from a man between 50 and 59 years old who received an inactivated influenza vaccine. The CDR3 loop reads CASSDGDEQYF. The CDR3, as DNA: TGTGCCAGCAGTGATGGGGACGAGCAGTACTTC.